The TCR beta chain described here comes from a study of glioma-infiltrating T cells. This clonotype turned up a few times. Its antigen is unidentified. Study-wide points: Gliomas, especially low-grade, showed above-expected tissue-blood divergence; non-neoplastic patients showed below.

TCR alpha and beta CDR3 regions were amplified from RNA using iRepertoire nested multiplex PCR. TCRdb passed the multiplex PCR reads through MiXCR, listing each CDR3 protein once. The sample has 100,000 to 150,000 distinct CDR3 sequences, 20% to 25% seen once. Germline V gives CDR1 ENHRY, CDR2 SYGVKD. CDR3 size: 13 residues. V trimming: 6 bases; J trimming: 9 bases; junction bases outside the gene matches: 5. The sequence derives from a human donor with low-grade glioma or glioblastoma, undergoing nonglioma brain surgery, or in good health (not recorded which). The chain combines TRBV10-3 with TRBJ1-6; 7 bases are shared with TRBD1. The sequenced sample consisted of glioma tissue, nonneoplastic brain tissue, or PBMCs (not recorded which). This CDR3 is CAIRGQRFSPLHF. As DNA, the CDR3 is TGTGCCATCAGGGGACAGAGGTTTTCACCCCTCCACTTT.